This T cell receptor (beta chain) was captured by sequencing in a study of cytomegalovirus exposure and HLA in healthy donors. Study-wide context: T cells numbering around 190 million yielded fewer than 140 million unique TCR beta sequences in an earlier analysis.

Vbeta (60) and Jbeta (13) primers were used in the PCR. Sequencing was performed with immunoSEQ multiplex PCR; in TCRdb, only in-frame clones are kept and a portion is missing. The repertoire includes 90,000 to 140,000 clones, nearly 85% of them detected once, and roughly 6% sits in the top ten. The V gene lost 5 bases and the J gene lost 8 bases, with 24 bases spanning the gap. CDR1 is MNHEY, CDR2 SMNVEV, per germline (reference sequence). The CDR3 length is 16 residues. V gene TRBV27 combines with J gene TRBJ1-2, with a weak D call TRBD1 (5 bases). Sequenced: PBMCs. The sequence was obtained from a man in his late teens or twenties in good health and CMV-seronegative. The CDR3 here is CASSHWTISFEGGYTF. The DNA of the CDR3 is TGTGCCAGCAGTCATTGGACAATCTCGTTTGAAGGAGGCTACACCTTC.